This T cell receptor (beta chain) was retrieved from a study of breast tumors, draining lymph nodes, adjacent tissues. Regarding the study as a whole: Tumors had less TCR diversity than lymph nodes, more than nontumor tissue. Tumor T cell lymph node origin was a supported hypothesis, not proven.

There are many counts of this clonotype. The antigen remains undetermined. This CDR3 contains 16 residues. Looked up from germline, CDR1 is SGHRS and CDR2 is YFSETQ. V lost 0 bases and J lost 4, with 15 bases in between. TCRdb independently ran MiXCR on the multiplex PCR reads; one entry per CDR3 protein. The sample includes 190,000 or so distinct CDR3 sequences, around 29% of them seen just once. Samples came from axillary lymph nodes draining the breast cancer. The chain couples TRBV5-1 to TRBJ2-3, with D maybe TRBD2 (5 bases). The sample consisted of axillary lymph node tissue. The origin of this receptor is a female donor with breast cancer. Some clones in this sample may be carry-over from other donors' samples. CDR3 loop: CASSLVASSSADTQYF. The CDR3 DNA sequence: TGCGCCAGCAGCTTGGTCGCTAGCAGCTCCGCAGATACGCAGTATTTT.